The 20 T cell receptor beta chains reported below all come from one sample, sequenced in a study of immune heterogeneity within non-small cell lung tumors (dated by TCRdb to 2016 to 2019). The listed sequencing device is HiSeq X Ten. A multiplex PCR system amplified the TCR beta CDR3 region, with a first 10-cycle round using 32 V-gene forward and 13 J-gene reverse primers. TCRdb reprocessed the public reads (quality trimming at Q25 with fastp, clone calling with MiXCR) and kept in-frame beta chains. Each record represents a unique CDR3 protein, reported with the most common genes and DNA among its rows. The sample contains around 12,000 distinct CDR3 sequences, about 20% of them found a single time. The ten largest account for around 4.3% of the sample. Genomic DNA was extracted from bulk tumor tissue and used as the TCR template, and approximately 650 ng gDNA was amplified per sample. Multiple biopsies per primary tumor were taken during surgery, spaced as far apart as possible within the tumor mass. The study cohort was described as untreated, and patients were newly diagnosed NSCLC cases undergoing curative surgery.

The sample taken for sequencing was lung tumor tissue. These receptor sequences come from a man aged 55 to 70 with non-small cell lung cancer.

The chain has TRBV11-2 and TRBJ2-1; 10 bases fit TRBD2. Germline V gene data show CDR1 as SGHAT and CDR2 as FQNNGV. The CDR3 totals 16 residues. The junction had 10 bases not matched to a gene; V was cut back by 5 bases and J by 6 bases. Here the CDR3 DNA reads TGTGCCAGCAGCCGGACGAGCGGGAGGGGGACCAATGAGCAGTTCTTC. Its translation is CASSRTSGRGTNEQFF.

This sequence joins TRBV27 and TRBJ2-3; perhaps D is TRBD1 or TRBD2 (6 bases each). The germline V gene has CDR1 MNHEY and CDR2 SMNVEV (reference sequence). The V end was cut by 6 bases, the J end by 4 bases, with 17 bases between. This CDR3 region has 15 residues. The CDR3 loop reads CASSRQGPGADTQYF. The CDR3 bases are TGTGCCAGCAGCCGCCAGGGGCCGGGGGCAGATACGCAGTATTTT.

The genes are TRBV12-3 or TRBV12-4 and TRBJ2-5; D is undetermined. This CDR3 is built from 11 residues. V gave up 4 bases and J gave up 4 bases, with 4 bases separating them. CDR3 amino acids: CASSWGETQYF. In nucleotides, the CDR3 is TGTGCCAGCAGTTGGGGAGAGACCCAGTACTTC.

This clonotype was counted a few times. The chain recombines TRBV3-1 with TRBJ1-2; D gene uncertain. V shed 3 bases and J shed 0 bases, with 17 bases lying between them. Germline CDR1 reads LGHDT; CDR2 reads YNNKEL (reference sequence). This CDR3 is 17 amino acids long. This CDR3 reads CASSQDPATGPNYGYTF. The CDR3 DNA reads TGTGCCAGCAGCCAGGATCCCGCGACCGGCCCTAACTATGGCTACACCTTC.

This clonotype came up a few times. The V gene is TRBV7-3, the J gene TRBJ2-2; possibly TRBD1 or TRBD2 for D (7 bases each). The CDR3 length is 17 residues. Germline V lookup: CDR1 SGHTA, CDR2 FQGTGA. V was pared by 3 bases and J by 5 bases, with 19 bases between. Written as DNA, the CDR3 is TGTGCCAGCAGCTTCAGCCCAGCAGGGGGGGAGACCGGGGAGCTGTTTTTT. This gives the protein CASSFSPAGGETGELFF.

This clonotype is judged medium-sized. The rearrangement links TRBV28 to TRBJ2-7; maybe TRBD2 (6 bases). Deletions cut 3 bases from V and 5 bases from J, with 14 bases between. Germline values: CDR1 MDHEN, CDR2 SYDVKM. The CDR3 consists of 14 residues. CDR3 bases: TGTGCCAGCAGTTTGGGCGGGGAGACGGACGAGCAGTACTTC. Residues: CASSLGGETDEQYF.

For the CDR3, the DNA is TGTGCCAGCAGTTACGGGCAGTCCGGTGAAGCTTTCTTT. It encodes CASSYGQSGEAFF. The chain carries TRBV6-5 and TRBJ1-1; D is ambiguous. The ends were cut back, 2 bases at V and 7 bases at J, with 11 bases in the middle. The germline gives CDR1 MNHEY, CDR2 SVGAGI. This CDR3 is built from 13 residues.

The chain joins TRBV7-2 to TRBJ2-7; tentative D call: TRBD1 (6 bases). This CDR3 contains 13 residues. From germline, CDR1 is SGHTA and CDR2 FQGNSA. V lost 5 bases and J 4 bases, leaving 12 bases between the germline ends. The CDR3 DNA reads TGTGCCAGCAGCCGTAACAGGGATTACGAGCAGTACTTC. The encoded protein is CASSRNRDYEQYF.

This clonotype appeared many times. The V gene is TRBV7-6, the J gene TRBJ1-2; D perhaps matches TRBD1 (5 bases). V was trimmed by 5 bases and J by 1 base, leaving 8 bases between them. Germline CDR1 is SGHVS and CDR2 is FNYEAQ. The CDR3 is made up of 13 amino acids. Here the CDR3 DNA reads TGTGCCAGCAGCACGAGGGGTAACTATGGCTACACCTTC. Translation gives CASSTRGNYGYTF.

This clonotype has just one count. As the CDR3 is not closed by the conserved phenylalanine or tryptophan, this likely results from a read error. No DNA is shown, since the ends of the CDR3 on it are uncertain; the CDR3 is the one TCRdb lists. The chain combines TRBV20-1 with TRBJ2-3; the table's D call TRBD1 went unverified against the DNA. Per the germline V gene, CDR1 is DFQATT and CDR2 is SNEGSKA (reference sequence). The CDR3 numbers 14 amino acids, ends counted. The chain's CDR3 is CSAWDRLNEQYFGP.

The table lists this clonotype with a few counts. The rearrangement uses TRBV7-3 and TRBJ2-3, with 9 bases lining up with TRBD1. CDR1 SGHTA and CDR2 FQGTGA come from the germline V gene. V was clipped by 4 bases and J by 7 bases; unmatched bases: 12. This CDR3 is 16 amino acids long. The CDR3 reads CASSSPSRDRVNTQYF. The DNA for the CDR3 is TGTGCCAGCAGCTCCCCCTCCCGGGACAGGGTAAATACGCAGTATTTT.

By sample fraction, this clonotype is medium-sized. V usage is TRBV18 and J usage is TRBJ1-4; weak D call: TRBD1 (6 bases). Germline V CDR1 and CDR2: KGHSH, LQKENI. V was trimmed by 6 bases and J by 5 bases, leaving 10 bases between them. This CDR3 spans 13 amino acids. DNA for the CDR3: TGTGCCAGCTCGGACAGAGAGAATGAAAAACTGTTTTTT. Amino acid sequence: CASSDRENEKLFF.

The chain combines TRBV7-8 with TRBJ2-1; D not resolved. The germline V and J ends were trimmed by 4 bases and 3 bases, with 16 bases remaining between them. The CDR3 runs to 16 residues. Germline CDR1 and CDR2: SGHVS and FQNEAQ. CDR3 amino acids: CASSSIVLAIYNEQFF. In DNA, the CDR3 is TGTGCCAGCAGCTCAATCGTCTTGGCGATCTACAATGAGCAGTTCTTC.

This clonotype was seen only a few times. The genes are TRBV29-1 and TRBJ2-3; TRBD1 matches at 10 bases. This CDR3 comprises 13 residues. J gave up 5 bases and V 1 base, and 0 bases lay outside the gene matches. Germline V gives CDR1 SQVTM, CDR2 ANQGSEA. CDR3 DNA sequence: TGCAGCGTTGAAGGGACAGGGGGAGATACGCAGTATTTT. Its protein product is CSVEGTGGDTQYF.

The table lists this clonotype with a few counts. The chain carries TRBV29-1 and TRBJ2-1, with D perhaps matching TRBD2 (7 bases). CDR3 length equals 12 residues. The V and J ends lost 7 bases and 7 bases respectively, with 14 bases between them. From germline, CDR1 is SQVTM and CDR2 ANQGSEA. In DNA form, the CDR3 reads TGCAGCGGTGTTGGGGGGGCTAATGAGCAGTTCTTC. Translated: CSGVGGANEQFF.

This clonotype appeared a few times. V and J are TRBV9 and TRBJ2-5, with TRBD2 matching 8 bases. CDR3 length: 17 amino acids. The V and J ends lost 4 bases and 4 bases, in that order; junction bases with no gene match: 15. Per the germline V gene, CDR1 is SGDLS and CDR2 is YYNGEE. The CDR3 DNA reads as TGTGCCAGCAGCCCCGAGGAGAGCGGGAGAGCACGAGAGACCCAGTACTTC. It specifies CASSPEESGRARETQYF.

The chain carries TRBV6-1 and TRBJ2-2; the D is unclear. The CDR3 is made up of 15 amino acids. With 6 bases removed from V and 6 bases from J, the gap between germline ends came to 17 bases. CDR1 and CDR2 from the germline V gene are MNHNS and SASEGT. The DNA for the CDR3 is TGTGCCAGCAGCCGTACTATCGAGTATGCCGGGGAGCTGTTTTTT. This translates into CASSRTIEYAGELFF.

Remarks on this clonotype: One end of the junction does not line up with germline, which may come from a read error. The chain joins TRBV30 to TRBJ1-1; 7 bases are shared with TRBD1. CDR1 GTSNPN and CDR2 SVGIG come from the germline V gene (reference sequence). The CDR3 consists of 16 residues. CDR3 loop: CAWAPTGICSNTEAFF. CDR3 in DNA: TGCGCCTGGGCCCCGACAGGGATTTGTTCGAACACTGAAGCTTTCTTT.

A remark on this clonotype: A much larger clone sits a single nucleotide away, making a read error possible. The chain uses TRBV7-9 and TRBJ2-3, with 11 positions matching TRBD2. This CDR3 is built from 16 residues. Germline values: CDR1 SEHNR, CDR2 FQNEAQ (reference sequence). V shed 2 bases, J shed 2 bases, and the junction held 3 bases outside the gene matches. As DNA, the CDR3 is TGTGCCAGCAGCTTAAGGACTAGCGGGCTCACAGATACGCAGTATTTT. Translated: CASSLRTSGLTDTQYF.

In this sample, this clonotype is medium-sized. The V call is TRBV12-3 or TRBV12-4, the J call TRBJ2-2, with TRBD2 identical over 9 bases. Losses at the gene ends were 8 bases for V and 4 bases for J; bases not matched to a gene: 14. This CDR3 region has 17 residues. CDR3 bases: TGTGCCAGCGGATTGTTCTCGGCGGGGGGGGTCACCGGGGAGCTGTTTTTT. It translates to CASGLFSAGGVTGELFF.